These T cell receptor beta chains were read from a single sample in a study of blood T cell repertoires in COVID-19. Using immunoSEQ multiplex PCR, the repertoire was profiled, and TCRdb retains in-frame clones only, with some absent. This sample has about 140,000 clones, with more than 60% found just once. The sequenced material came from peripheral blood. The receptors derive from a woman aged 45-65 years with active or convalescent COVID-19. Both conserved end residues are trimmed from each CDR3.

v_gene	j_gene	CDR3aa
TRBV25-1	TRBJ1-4	ASSGDTLGPTNEKLF
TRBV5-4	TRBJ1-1	ASSLKGRETEAF
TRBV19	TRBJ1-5	ASSSSGTGGQPQH
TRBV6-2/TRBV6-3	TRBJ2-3	ASSLLEADTQY
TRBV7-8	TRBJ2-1	ASSFRGVYNEQF
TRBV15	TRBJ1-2	ATSRDRGSNYGYT
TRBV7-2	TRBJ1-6	ASSFVGRKYSPLH
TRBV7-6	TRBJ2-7	ASSLGSLYEQY
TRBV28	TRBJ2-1	ASRHQGARGVDNEQF
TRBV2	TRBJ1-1	ASSERDTGAEAF
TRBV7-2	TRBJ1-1	ASSFITGADTEAF
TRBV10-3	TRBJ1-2	AISEGRMGGYT